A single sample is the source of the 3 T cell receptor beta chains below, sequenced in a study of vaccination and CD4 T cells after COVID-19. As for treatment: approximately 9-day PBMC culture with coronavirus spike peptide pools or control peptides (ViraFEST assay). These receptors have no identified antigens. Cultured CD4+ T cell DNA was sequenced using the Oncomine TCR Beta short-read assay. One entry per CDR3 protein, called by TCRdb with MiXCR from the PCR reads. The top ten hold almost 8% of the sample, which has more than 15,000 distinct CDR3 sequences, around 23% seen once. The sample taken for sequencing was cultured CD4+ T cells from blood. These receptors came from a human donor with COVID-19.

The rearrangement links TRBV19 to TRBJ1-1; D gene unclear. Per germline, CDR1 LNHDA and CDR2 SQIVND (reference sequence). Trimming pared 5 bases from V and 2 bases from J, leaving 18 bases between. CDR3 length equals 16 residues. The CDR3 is CASSALSGRLNTEAFF. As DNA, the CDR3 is TGTGCCAGTAGTGCTCTCTCCGGGCGGCTCAACACTGAAGCTTTCTTT.

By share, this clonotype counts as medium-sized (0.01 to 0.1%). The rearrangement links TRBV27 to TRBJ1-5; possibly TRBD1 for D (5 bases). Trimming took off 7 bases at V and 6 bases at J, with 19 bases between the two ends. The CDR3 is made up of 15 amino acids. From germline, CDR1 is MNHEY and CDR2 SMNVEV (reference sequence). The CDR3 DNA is TGTGCCAGCACCGCGGGAGGGGCGGCGGGTCAGCCCCAGCATTTT. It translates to CASTAGGAAGQPQHF.

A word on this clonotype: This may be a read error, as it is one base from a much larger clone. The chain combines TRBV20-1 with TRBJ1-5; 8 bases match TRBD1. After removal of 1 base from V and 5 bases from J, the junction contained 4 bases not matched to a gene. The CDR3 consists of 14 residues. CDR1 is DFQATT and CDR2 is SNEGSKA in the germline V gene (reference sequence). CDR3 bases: TGCAGTGCTAGAGGGGCAGGGGGCTATCAGCCCCAGCATTTT. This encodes CSARGAGGYQPQHF.